The sequence of this T cell receptor beta chain was determined in a study of cytomegalovirus exposure and HLA in healthy donors. Study outcomes and limitations: In most subjects, TCR beta sequences reportedly gave accurate predictions of HLA-A and HLA-B alleles. The authors listed around 150 TCR beta chains as cytomegalovirus-associated.

This clone was recorded only once. What it binds is unknown. Vbeta (60) and Jbeta (13) primers were used in the PCR. Original processing methods: Unique TCR beta chains numbered about 80 million in a later analysis, with about 11 million shared. Produced via immunoSEQ multiplex PCR; TCRdb's table is partial and in-frame only. Clone size and V and J calls were adopted from that table, with D and trimming inferred from the DNA. The sample consists of nearly 110,000 clones, 71% of them appearing once. The V gene's germline CDR1 is SEHNR and CDR2 FQNEAQ (reference sequence). V was clipped by 5 bases and J by 2 bases; unmatched bases: 8. The CDR3 has 15 amino acids.

The gene calls are TRBV7-9 and TRBJ2-7; the match to TRBD1 covers 8 bases. Sequencing input: PBMCs. The TCR originated in a female donor in good health and CMV-seronegative. The CDR3 spells CASSHRQGFAYEQYF. CDR3 in DNA: TGTGCCAGCAGCCATCGACAGGGGTTTGCCTACGAGCAGTACTTC.